These 29 T cell receptor beta chains came from one sample sequenced in a study of T cell responses to AZD1222 COVID-19 vaccine. Sequencing used immunoSEQ multiplex PCR; TCRdb keeps in-frame clones, though not all of them. The profile shows tens of thousands of clones, 80% to 90% of them singletons. The sample consisted of peripheral blood, taken 28 days after the second AZD1222 dose. Receptors originate from an adult who received the AZD1222 COVID-19 vaccine.

This chain connects TRBV27 to TRBJ1-2; no clear D gene. V was pared by 5 bases and J by 7 bases, with 14 bases between. The CDR3 loop spans 13 amino acids. Germline CDR1 MNHEY, CDR2 SMNVEV (reference sequence). The CDR3 here is CASSLGFGGGYTF. CDR3 bases: TGTGCCAGCAGTCTCGGTTTCGGAGGTGGCTACACCTTC.

The chain carries TRBV19 and TRBJ1-2; D gene ambiguous. The V and J ends lost 9 bases and 4 bases respectively, with 15 bases between them. Germline loops: CDR1 LNHDA, CDR2 SQIVND (reference sequence). The CDR3 is 13 residues long. Written as DNA, the CDR3 is TGTGCCAGCCTCAGGACGCAAACCTATGGCTACACCTTC. It encodes CASLRTQTYGYTF.

This clone has a single count. The chain combines TRBV6-1 with TRBJ2-1; D is undetermined. CDR3 length: 16 amino acids. CDR1 and CDR2 (germline): MNHNS, SASEGT. The germline V and J ends were trimmed by 5 bases and 6 bases, with 20 bases remaining between them. DNA for the CDR3: TGTGCCAGCAGTCAAGACTTGCAAAGAAGGGCCAATGAGCAGTTCTTC. It yields the protein CASSQDLQRRANEQFF.

This clone was recorded a few times. V usage is TRBV19 and J usage is TRBJ2-1; TRBD2 agrees at 9 bases. This CDR3 contains 15 residues. V gave up 5 bases and J gave up 3 bases; unmatched junction bases: 5. From germline, CDR1 is LNHDA and CDR2 SQIVND (reference sequence). The CDR3 reads CASSLAGVDYNEQFF. As DNA, the CDR3 is TGTGCCAGTAGTTTAGCGGGAGTCGACTACAATGAGCAGTTCTTC.

This clone occurred a few times. The V and J genes are TRBV5-8 and TRBJ1-5; TRBD1 matches 8 bases. V trimming: 2 bases; J trimming: 5 bases; junction bases outside the gene matches: 9. Germline CDR1 is SGHTS and CDR2 is YDEGEE. This CDR3 region has 16 residues. The CDR3: CASSFNYGTGYQPQHF. CDR3 in DNA: TGTGCCAGCAGCTTTAATTACGGGACAGGATATCAGCCCCAGCATTTT.

This chain uses TRBV30 with TRBJ2-5; the D call may be TRBD1 or TRBD2 (5 bases each). Germline CDR1 and CDR2: GTSNPN and SVGIG (reference sequence). Trimming pared 0 bases from V and 4 bases from J, leaving 9 bases between. The CDR3 is made up of 13 amino acids. Here the CDR3 DNA reads TGTGCCTGGAGTGTAGGGACGGGAGAGACCCAGTACTTC. This gives the protein CAWSVGTGETQYF.

The chain employs TRBV3-1 (or the pseudogene TRBV3-2) and TRBJ1-1; maybe TRBD1 (5 bases). Germline CDR1 is LGHDT and CDR2 is YNNKEL (reference sequence). V was shortened by 5 bases and J by 0 bases, with 10 bases between the two germline ends. CDR3 length equals 14 residues. CDR3 DNA sequence: TGTGCCAGCAGCGCCAGGGCCCTGAACACTGAAGCTTTCTTT. Translated, it gives CASSARALNTEAFF.

This clone was observed once. V and J are TRBV10-3 and TRBJ2-1, with 9 bases fitting TRBD2. V lost 3 bases, J lost 2 bases, and 11 bases stayed unmatched. The CDR3 contains 18 residues. Germline-derived CDR1 and CDR2 are ENHRY and SYGVKD. The CDR3 reads CAISELAGGSGTYNEQFF. The CDR3 coding sequence is TGTGCCATCAGTGAACTGGCGGGAGGGTCGGGAACCTACAATGAGCAGTTCTTC.

This chain connects TRBV18 to TRBJ1-1; 11 nucleotides align to TRBD1. The CDR3 totals 16 residues. V gave up 2 bases and J gave up 4 bases; unmatched junction bases: 6. Germline V lookup: CDR1 KGHSH, CDR2 LQKENI. CDR3 DNA sequence: TGTGCCAGCTCACCAATGGGACAGGGGGGGACCACTGAAGCTTTCTTT. The encoded protein is CASSPMGQGGTTEAFF.

The J gene is TRBJ1-1, the V gene TRBV10-3; D might be TRBD1 (6 bases). The CDR3 sequence is 16 residues long. Germline V gene data show CDR1 as ENHRY and CDR2 as SYGVKD. V gave up 2 bases and J gave up 1 base, with 14 bases separating them. The CDR3 DNA follows: TGTGCCATCAGTGAGGGGGCGAGGGGGGAGAACACTGAAGCTTTCTTT. Amino acid sequence: CAISEGARGENTEAFF.

The V call is TRBV7-9, the J call TRBJ1-2, with 8 bases matching TRBD1. The CDR3 is 16 amino acids. The V and J ends lost 5 bases and 4 bases, in that order; junction bases with no gene match: 12. CDR1 is SEHNR, CDR2 FQNEAQ, per germline (reference sequence). This CDR3 is CASSPGGGGQVYGYTF. CDR3 bases: TGTGCCAGCAGCCCAGGCGGGGGGGGACAGGTCTATGGCTACACCTTC.

V is TRBV18 and J is TRBJ2-3; D not certain. The CDR3 covers 14 residues. Germline V gives CDR1 KGHSH, CDR2 LQKENI. V was shortened by 1 base and J by 1 base, with 6 bases between the two germline ends. CDR3 protein: CASSPLRRTDTQYF. The CDR3 region has the DNA TGTGCCAGCTCACCACTAAGACGCACAGATACGCAGTATTTT.

This chain connects TRBV13 to TRBJ2-7; a possible D gene is TRBD1 (6 bases). Germline lookup yields CDR1 PRHDT and CDR2 FYEKMQ (reference sequence). The CDR3 spans 13 residues. The V end was cut by 5 bases, the J end by 5 bases, with 13 bases between. The CDR3 DNA follows: TGTGCCAGCAGCCCAAACCCAGGGGACGAGCAGTACTTC. This gives the protein CASSPNPGDEQYF.

This sequence joins TRBV7-9 and TRBJ1-5, with 7 bases matching TRBD1. V was clipped by 5 bases and J by 0 bases; unmatched bases: 1. From germline, CDR1 is SEHNR and CDR2 FQNEAQ (reference sequence). This CDR3 has 14 amino acids. CDR3 region: CASSGTDSNQPQHF. The CDR3 DNA reads TGTGCCAGCAGCGGGACAGATAGCAATCAGCCCCAGCATTTT.

This chain connects TRBV7-9 to TRBJ2-5, with TRBD2 as a possible D gene (5 bases). The CDR3 length is 19 residues. CDR1 is SEHNR and CDR2 is FQNEAQ in the germline V gene (reference sequence). Trimming cost V 3 bases and J 3 bases, with 26 bases left between them. CDR3: CASSLGSLDYPSREETQYF. The DNA for the CDR3 is TGTGCCAGCAGCTTGGGTTCCCTCGACTACCCTTCCCGGGAAGAGACCCAGTACTTC. The whole variable domain, remainder taken from reference TRBV7-9 and TRBJ2-5, is DTGVSQNPRHKITKRGQNVTFRCDPISEHNRLYWYRQTLGQGPEFLTYFQNEAQLEKSRLLSDRFSAERPKGSFSTLEIQRTEQGDSAMYLCASSLGSLDYPSREETQYFGPGTRLLVL.

This rearrangement joins TRBV5-6 to TRBJ2-7; TRBD2 matches 7 bases. CDR1 and CDR2 (germline): SGHDT, YYEEEE. V trimming: 1 base; J trimming: 0 bases; junction bases outside the gene matches: 4. The CDR3 covers 15 residues. Here the CDR3 reads CASSLSGASSYEQYF. As DNA, the CDR3 is TGTGCCAGCAGCTTGAGCGGGGCTAGCTCCTACGAGCAGTACTTC.

This clone has a single count. V and J are TRBV30 and TRBJ1-4; D unresolved. The CDR3 has 17 residues. V was shortened by 0 bases and J by 8 bases, with 22 bases between the two germline ends. Germline CDR1 reads GTSNPN; CDR2 reads SVGIG (reference sequence). The CDR3 DNA is TGTGCCTGGAGTGTAGAAAGGACCTCAATCCCCCAAGAAAAACTGTTTTTT. Protein: CAWSVERTSIPQEKLFF.

The chain links TRBV18 to TRBJ1-3; 7 bases fit TRBD1. The V segment lost 4 bases and the J segment 0 bases; nucleotides outside the gene matches: 3. The CDR3 is 15 residues long. Per germline, CDR1 KGHSH and CDR2 LQKENI. The CDR3 is CASSRGTASGNTIYF. For the CDR3, the DNA is TGTGCCAGCTCACGAGGGACAGCCTCTGGAAACACCATATATTTT.

This clone was detected a few times. The chain is built from TRBV29-1 and TRBJ2-5; D uncertain. Deletions cut 4 bases from V and 5 bases from J, with 20 bases between. The germline V gene encodes CDR1 SQVTM and CDR2 ANQGSEA. The CDR3 runs 15 residues. The CDR3 sequence is CSVVIRFAARETQYF. In DNA, the CDR3 is TGCAGCGTTGTAATTCGGTTCGCGGCTCGGGAGACCCAGTACTTC.

The chain has TRBV11-3 and TRBJ2-7; D is perhaps TRBD2 (5 bases). Germline V gives CDR1 SGHNT, CDR2 YENEEA. This CDR3 has 13 amino acids. Trimming took off 0 bases at V and 3 bases at J, with 6 bases between the two ends. The CDR3 loop is CASSLDRDYEQYF. The CDR3 DNA reads TGTGCCAGCAGCTTAGATCGGGACTACGAGCAGTACTTC.

The chain is built from TRBV24-1 and TRBJ2-1, with 9 positions matching TRBD2. With 4 bases clipped from V and 0 bases from J, the junction kept 9 bases outside the gene matches. CDR1 is KGHDR and CDR2 is SFDVKD in the germline V gene. The CDR3 has 18 amino acids. In DNA form, the CDR3 reads TGTGCCACCAGTGACGCAGCGGGGGGCCCTAGCTCCTACAATGAGCAGTTCTTC. Translation: CATSDAAGGPSSYNEQFF.

This clone has a handful of counts. This sequence joins TRBV18 and TRBJ1-5; D not resolved. The CDR3 runs to 13 residues. Trimming pared 2 bases from V and 8 bases from J, leaving 10 bases between. The germline V gene encodes CDR1 KGHSH and CDR2 LQKENI. The CDR3 nucleotides read TGTGCCAGCTCACCAACGGACGGAGAGCCCCAGCATTTT. This sequence encodes CASSPTDGEPQHF.

J is TRBJ1-1 and V is TRBV6-2 or TRBV6-3; TRBD1 agrees at 8 bases. Germline assignment: CDR1 MNHEY and CDR2 SVGEGT. J was trimmed by 6 bases and V by 2 bases; bases with no gene match: 5. The CDR3 has 14 amino acids. The DNA for the CDR3 is TGTGCCAGCAGTTACCAGGGGGCGAGGGCTGAAGCTTTCTTT. Residues: CASSYQGARAEAFF.

The chain recombines TRBV5-6 with TRBJ2-3; unclear D gene. The germline V and J ends were trimmed by 0 bases and 2 bases, with 7 bases remaining between them. Germline values: CDR1 SGHDT, CDR2 YYEEEE. This CDR3 comprises 14 residues. The CDR3 is CASSLGWDTDTQYF. The DNA for the CDR3 is TGTGCCAGCAGCTTGGGGTGGGACACAGATACGCAGTATTTT.

The V call is TRBV19, the J call TRBJ2-1, with 11 bases identical to TRBD2. J gave up 2 bases and V 8 bases, and 5 bases lay outside the gene matches. The CDR3 spans 15 residues. The germline V gene encodes CDR1 LNHDA and CDR2 SQIVND (reference sequence). The CDR3 nucleotides are TGTGCCAGTGGGAAGGGACTAGCGGCCTACAATGAGCAGTTCTTC. It yields the protein CASGKGLAAYNEQFF.

For this clone: Distinct nucleotide sequences in the sample also encode this CDR3. This chain links TRBV18 with TRBJ1-2; 7 nucleotides match TRBD1. This CDR3 is 14 amino acids long. J lost 3 bases, V lost 2 bases, and 3 bases had no gene match. Germline-derived CDR1 and CDR2 are KGHSH and LQKENI. The CDR3 sequence: CASSPSTGYYGYTF. CDR3 nucleotides: TGTGCCAGCTCACCATCGACAGGGTACTATGGCTACACCTTC.

The V call is TRBV7-9, the J call TRBJ1-1; D might be TRBD1 (5 bases). Germline loops: CDR1 SEHNR, CDR2 FQNEAQ (reference sequence). With 2 bases removed from V and 0 bases from J, the gap between germline ends came to 7 bases. There are 14 residues in the CDR3. The CDR3: CASSLIGVNTEAFF. Here the CDR3 DNA reads TGTGCCAGCAGCTTAATAGGGGTGAACACTGAAGCTTTCTTT.

The chain has TRBV7-9 and TRBJ1-1; D gene uncertain. Looked up from germline, CDR1 is SEHNR and CDR2 is FQNEAQ (reference sequence). The CDR3 spans 14 residues. Trimming left V 5 bases short and J 3 bases short, with 13 bases between. In DNA form, the CDR3 reads TGTGCCAGCAGCCCGGAACGGGGTTACACTGAAGCTTTCTTT. This gives the protein CASSPERGYTEAFF. The variable domain in full, completed from reference TRBV7-9 and TRBJ1-1, reads DTGVSQNPRHKITKRGQNVTFRCDPISEHNRLYWYRQTLGQGPEFLTYFQNEAQLEKSRLLSDRFSAERPKGSFSTLEIQRTEQGDSAMYLCASSPERGYTEAFFGQGTRLTVV.

This clone has just one count. The J gene is TRBJ1-6, the V gene TRBV27; 9 bases map to TRBD1. CDR3 length: 17 amino acids. The junction had 7 bases not matched to a gene; V was cut back by 6 bases and J by 1 base. Per the germline V gene, CDR1 is MNHEY and CDR2 is SMNVEV (reference sequence). The CDR3 sequence: CASRRTGVGSYNSPLHF. The CDR3 DNA sequence: TGTGCCAGCAGAAGGACAGGGGTTGGGTCCTATAATTCACCCCTCCACTTT.